This T cell receptor beta chain was identified during a study of T cells in localized non-small cell lung cancer. TCRdb's copy holds only in-frame clones and misses some; the assay was immunoSEQ multiplex PCR. The sample lists 70,000 or so clones, approximately 84% occurring once. The CDR3 sequence is 15 residues long. Trimming stripped 7 bases from V and 0 bases from J, with 12 bases between. The V gene's germline CDR1 is SGHAT and CDR2 FQNNGV. The gene calls are TRBV11-2 and TRBJ2-2; D is possibly TRBD2 (5 bases). The source is a female donor at least 60 years old with stage I lung adenocarcinoma. This specimen consisted of peripheral blood, obtained before any cancer treatment. The CDR3 here is CASTKRATNTGELFF. CDR3 coding DNA: TGTGCCAGCACCAAGAGGGCAACGAACACCGGGGAGCTGTTTTTT.